This T cell receptor (beta chain) comes out of a study of T cells in narcolepsy. Study-level findings and limits: Reportedly, autoreactive clonotypes were serially detected in patients' blood but not controls'. In some patient and control memory CD4+ samples, autoreactive clones were absent.

To note about this clone: Its matching antigen is unknown.

Sequenced by immunoSEQ multiplex PCR; TCRdb stores in-frame clones only, minus some. This sample has over 30,000 clones, with about 84% found just once. Between the trimmed V and J ends, which lost 5 bases and 0 bases, there was a span of 17 bases. The CDR3 length is 16 residues. Germline-derived CDR1 and CDR2 are SGHNT and YYREEE (reference sequence). The sample consisted of CD45RA- memory CD4+ T cells from PBMCs. This TCR derives from a human donor with narcolepsy. This chain links TRBV5-4 with TRBJ1-1, with a possible D match to TRBD1 (5 bases). CDR3 sequence (DNA): TGTGCCAGCAGTTTAGGACATAGGGTTATGAACACTGAAGCTTTCTTT. Residues: CASSLGHRVMNTEAFF.